Shown below are 30 T cell receptor beta chains from a single sample sequenced in a study of long-term antiretroviral therapy in people with HIV. The assay, immunoSEQ v3.0, was run at survey level. Profiling relied on immunoSEQ multiplex PCR, and the TCRdb table lists in-frame clones only, not all of them. The top ten hold about 2.6% of the sample, which has about 44,000 clones, over 90% seen once. The material sequenced was unsorted PBMCs, taken 3.7 years after starting antiretroviral therapy. These receptors all stem from a woman in her 50s with HIV.

The V gene is TRBV29-1, the J gene TRBJ1-1, with 7 nucleotides matching TRBD1. From germline, CDR1 is SQVTM and CDR2 ANQGSEA. The CDR3 is made up of 16 amino acids. V trimming: 5 bases; J trimming: 2 bases; junction bases outside the gene matches: 14. The CDR3 protein is CSVPKGDRVGNTEAFF. The CDR3 DNA is TGCAGCGTTCCAAAGGGAGACAGGGTAGGAAACACTGAAGCTTTCTTT.

The chain is built from TRBV11-2 and TRBJ2-1, with D maybe TRBD1 (6 bases). V dropped 1 base and J dropped 6 bases, with 13 bases sitting between them. Germline CDR1 reads SGHAT; CDR2 reads FQNNGV. The CDR3 length is 15 residues. CDR3 DNA: TGTGCCAGCAGCTTAGTCACAGGGCAAAGCAATGAGCAGTTCTTC. Translated, it gives CASSLVTGQSNEQFF.

This chain connects TRBV5-5 to TRBJ2-7; tentative D call: TRBD2 (6 bases). Germline V CDR1 and CDR2: SGHKS, YYEKEE (reference sequence). V was pared by 0 bases and J by 6 bases, with 28 bases between. CDR3 length: 19 amino acids. The CDR3 coding sequence is TGTGCCAGCAGCTTGGCAGGAGGGGTCGGACGGGACTCACCTCTCGAGCAGTACTTC. Its translation is CASSLAGGVGRDSPLEQYF.

The J gene is TRBJ1-2, the V gene TRBV5-1, with D possibly being TRBD1 (6 bases). Germline V gene sequence: CDR1 SGHRS, CDR2 YFSETQ. The CDR3 is 14 amino acids. V lost 0 bases to trimming and J lost 3 bases, with 9 bases between them. The CDR3 nucleotides read TGCGCCAGCAGCTTGGAGACAGGAGACTATGGCTACACCTTC. Translating gives CASSLETGDYGYTF. The full variable domain, with the rest looked up from reference TRBV5-1 and TRBJ1-2, is KAGVTQTPRYLIKTRGQQVTLSCSPISGHRSVSWYQQTPGQGLQFLFEYFSETQRNKGNFPGRFSGRQFSNSRSEMNVSTLELGDSALYLCASSLETGDYGYTFGSGTRLTVV.

Only one count was recorded for this clone. The gene calls are TRBV5-1 and TRBJ2-3, with 8 bases fitting TRBD2. Germline V gene sequence: CDR1 SGHRS, CDR2 YFSETQ. The CDR3 sequence is 21 residues long. Trimming cost V 0 bases and J 2 bases; bases outside gene matches: 20. The CDR3 spells CASSLAIRAGARGGTTDTQYF. The CDR3 bases are TGCGCCAGCAGCTTGGCCATCCGAGCGGGGGCGCGAGGAGGGACCACAGATACGCAGTATTTT.

V and J are TRBV11-2 and TRBJ2-7; 7 nucleotides line up with TRBD2. This CDR3 has 15 residues. V shed 1 base and J 0 bases; nucleotides not matched to a gene: 3. The germline V gene encodes CDR1 SGHAT and CDR2 FQNNGV. CDR3 DNA sequence: TGTGCCAGCAGCTTAGTGGGGGGGAACTCCTACGAGCAGTACTTC. Its translation: CASSLVGGNSYEQYF.

This chain joins TRBV5-1 and TRBJ2-1; 9 bases map to TRBD1. Looked up from germline, CDR1 is SGHRS and CDR2 is YFSETQ. CDR3 length: 14 amino acids. Trimming removed 7 bases from V and 7 bases from J; junction bases left unmatched: 9. Written as DNA, the CDR3 is TGCGCCAGCTCACCACTACAGGGGGCAAATGAGCAGTTCTTC. Its protein is CASSPLQGANEQFF.

The rearrangement uses TRBV19 and TRBJ2-6; D perhaps matches TRBD2 (6 bases). Germline V gene sequence: CDR1 LNHDA, CDR2 SQIVND (reference sequence). Trimming removed 1 base at V and 0 bases at J, with 10 bases between. The CDR3 length is 17 residues. This CDR3 is CASSIAPGVSGANVLTF. CDR3 DNA: TGTGCCAGTAGTATAGCCCCGGGAGTCTCTGGGGCCAACGTCCTGACTTTC.

V gene TRBV30 combines with J gene TRBJ2-5; TRBD2 matches 10 bases. The CDR3 spans 16 residues. V lost 4 bases to trimming and J lost 0 bases; unmatched junction nucleotides: 8. Looked up from germline, CDR1 is GTSNPN and CDR2 is SVGIG (reference sequence). In DNA, the CDR3 is TGTGCCTGGACCCGCGGAGCGGGGGGGTACCAAGAGACCCAGTACTTC. Translating it yields CAWTRGAGGYQETQYF.

The chain carries TRBV29-1 and TRBJ1-4, with 10 bases aligning to TRBD1. The junction had 2 bases not matched to a gene; V was cut back by 4 bases and J by 6 bases. Looked up from germline, CDR1 is SQVTM and CDR2 is ANQGSEA. The CDR3 length is 13 residues. DNA of the CDR3: TGCAGCGTTGGCGGGACAGGGGATGAAAAACTGTTTTTT. Residues: CSVGGTGDEKLFF.

The chain links TRBV2 to TRBJ2-7; the match to TRBD2 covers 8 bases. Germline V gives CDR1 SNHLY, CDR2 FYNNEI. V lost 8 bases to trimming and J lost 5 bases; unmatched junction nucleotides: 8. This CDR3 is built from 13 residues. CDR3 in DNA: TGTGCCAGCCTCGGACGGGGGGGCAACGAGCAGTACTTC. Amino acids: CASLGRGGNEQYF.

This rearrangement joins TRBV7-6 to TRBJ1-2; D is possibly TRBD1 (5 bases). Trimming shortened V by 5 bases and J by 2 bases, and 9 bases separated the two germline ends. Germline loops: CDR1 SGHVS, CDR2 FNYEAQ. The CDR3 is 13 residues long. CDR3 DNA: TGTGCCAGCAGCCCGGGACGGAACTATGGCTACACCTTC. Its protein is CASSPGRNYGYTF.

This CDR3 is CASSPGNQPQHF. In DNA form, the CDR3 reads TGTGCCAGCAGTCCAGGGAATCAGCCCCAGCATTTT. This chain joins TRBV6-5 and TRBJ1-5; D might be TRBD1 (5 bases). The CDR3 has 12 amino acids. V lost 5 bases and J 4 bases, leaving 6 bases between the germline ends. CDR1 MNHEY and CDR2 SVGAGI come from the germline V gene.

The chain uses TRBV5-6 and TRBJ2-7; 14 bases line up with TRBD2. The germline CDR1 and CDR2 sequences are SGHDT and YYEEEE. J gave up 4 bases and V 4 bases, and 13 bases lay outside the gene matches. There are 18 residues in the CDR3. The CDR3 spells CASSPLGLAGVVRYEQYF. The CDR3 nucleotides read TGTGCCAGCAGCCCGTTGGGACTAGCGGGGGTTGTTAGGTACGAGCAGTACTTC.

The chain recombines TRBV7-2 with TRBJ1-2; D is unresolved. Germline V gene sequence: CDR1 SGHTA, CDR2 FQGNSA. The germline V and J ends were trimmed by 6 bases and 2 bases, with 4 bases remaining between them. This CDR3 has 11 residues. In DNA, the CDR3 is TGTGCCAGCAGGGTCAACTATGGCTACACCTTC. Translated: CASRVNYGYTF.

The CDR3 protein is CASSRQGYGYTF. The CDR3 DNA follows: TGTGCCAGCAGCAGACAGGGGTATGGCTACACCTTC. V gene TRBV7-9 combines with J gene TRBJ1-2; TRBD1 matches at 8 bases. The length of the CDR3 is 12 residues. The germline CDR1 and CDR2 sequences are SEHNR and FQNEAQ (reference sequence). J lost 5 bases, V lost 5 bases, and 1 base had no gene match.

V usage is TRBV27 and J usage is TRBJ2-7, with TRBD2 as a possible D gene (6 bases). Between the trimmed V and J ends, which lost 5 bases and 0 bases, there was a span of 14 bases. The CDR3 sequence is 15 residues long. The V gene's germline CDR1 is MNHEY and CDR2 SMNVEV (reference sequence). The CDR3 DNA follows: TGTGCCAGCAGTAGCTACGGGGGAAGCTCCTACGAGCAGTACTTC. Protein sequence: CASSSYGGSSYEQYF.

The CDR3, as DNA: TGTGCCAGCGCTCCGGGACAGGGTCTGCTCCCCCTCCACTTT. Its protein product is CASAPGQGLLPLHF. The J gene is TRBJ1-6, the V gene TRBV27; 9 bases are shared with TRBD1. The CDR3 has 14 residues. V dropped 8 bases and J dropped 13; count of bases not matched to a gene: 12. Germline lookup yields CDR1 MNHEY and CDR2 SMNVEV (reference sequence).

This clone came up once. The chain is built from TRBV5-8 and TRBJ2-5; 10 bases align to TRBD1. Trimming at V came to 4 bases and at J to 1 base, leaving 10 bases not matched to a gene. Per the germline V gene, CDR1 is SGHTS and CDR2 is YDEGEE. The CDR3 is 17 amino acids. The CDR3 nucleotides read TGTGCCAGCAGCCCACTTTGGGGACAGGGGCCCCAAGAGACCCAGTACTTC. It is translated as CASSPLWGQGPQETQYF.

This clone is medium-sized within its sample. V usage is TRBV6-5 and J usage is TRBJ2-3, with unresolved D. The V end was cut by 9 bases, the J end by 4 bases, with 8 bases between. Germline CDR1 and CDR2: MNHEY and SVGAGI. CDR3 size: 11 residues. The CDR3 spells CASRFSDTQYF. Written as DNA, the CDR3 is TGTGCCAGTCGGTTTTCAGATACGCAGTATTTT.

This clone has just a few counts. This chain joins TRBV30 and TRBJ1-3; 9 bases line up with TRBD1. J gave up 0 bases and V 5 bases, and 5 bases lay outside the gene matches. Germline values: CDR1 GTSNPN, CDR2 SVGIG (reference sequence). The CDR3 is 15 residues long. The CDR3 bases are TGTGCCTGGTGGGACAGGGCGAGCTCTGGAAACACCATATATTTT. Translating it yields CAWWDRASSGNTIYF.

This chain links TRBV7-8 with TRBJ2-1; 11 nucleotides line up with TRBD2. This CDR3 is built from 17 residues. The junction had 11 bases not matched to a gene; V was cut back by 4 bases and J by 6 bases. The germline V gene has CDR1 SGHVS and CDR2 FQNEAQ. CDR3 DNA: TGTGCCAGCAGCTCCTTAGCGGGGGGGCTATTACCCAATGAGCAGTTCTTC. Encoded protein: CASSSLAGGLLPNEQFF.

This chain joins TRBV30 and TRBJ2-7; 8 bases agree with TRBD1. Losses at the gene ends were 2 bases for V and 3 bases for J; bases not matched to a gene: 6. The CDR3 extends over 14 amino acids. Germline loops: CDR1 GTSNPN, CDR2 SVGIG (reference sequence). The CDR3 here is CAWSRTGTIYEQYF. In DNA, the CDR3 is TGTGCCTGGAGTAGGACAGGGACCATCTACGAGCAGTACTTC. The entire variable domain, with the rest obtained from reference TRBV30 and TRBJ2-7, is as follows: SQTIHQWPATLVQPVGSPLSLECTVEGTSNPNLYWYRQAAGRGLQLLFYSVGIGQISSEVPQNLSASRPQDRQFILSSKKLLLSDSGFYLCAWSRTGTIYEQYFGPGTRLTVT.

The chain joins TRBV5-4 to TRBJ1-5, with unresolved D. The CDR3 is 12 amino acids. Trimming shortened V by 2 bases and J by 3 bases, and 3 bases separated the two germline ends. CDR1 is SGHNT, CDR2 YYREEE, per germline (reference sequence). The CDR3 loop is CASSFLNQPQHF. The CDR3 DNA reads TGTGCCAGCAGCTTTCTCAATCAGCCCCAGCATTTT.

J is TRBJ2-7 and V is TRBV30; TRBD1 might be the D (6 bases). CDR3 length equals 16 residues. V was pared by 2 bases and J by 3 bases, with 20 bases between. The germline CDR1 and CDR2 sequences are GTSNPN and SVGIG (reference sequence). CDR3 sequence: CAWSKQGRGLVYEQYF. CDR3 coding DNA: TGTGCCTGGAGTAAACAGGGCAGGGGCTTGGTCTACGAGCAGTACTTC.

The gene calls are TRBV30 and TRBJ2-7, with D hard to call. Germline V CDR1 and CDR2: GTSNPN, SVGIG (reference sequence). V was clipped by 0 bases and J by 3 bases, with 9 bases between them. CDR3 length: 13 residues. This chain's CDR3 is CAWSVSQIYEQYF. The CDR3 DNA reads TGTGCCTGGAGTGTCAGCCAGATCTACGAGCAGTACTTC.

The genes are TRBV5-1 and TRBJ1-4; unclear D gene. Trimming took 4 bases from V and 0 from J, leaving 10 bases between them. The CDR3 runs to 15 residues. Germline loops: CDR1 SGHRS, CDR2 YFSETQ. Written as DNA, the CDR3 is TGCGCCAGCAGCCCCTGGGCAGCAACTAATGAAAAACTGTTTTTT. Amino acid sequence: CASSPWAATNEKLFF.

The gene calls are TRBV4-2 and TRBJ1-2, with D possibly being TRBD1 (5 bases). V dropped 0 bases and J dropped 3 bases, with 20 bases sitting between them. The V gene's germline CDR1 is LGHNA and CDR2 YNFKEQ. The CDR3 sequence is 18 residues long. CDR3 nucleotide sequence: TGTGCCAGCAGCCAAGACTGGAATTTAATCGGGACGGACTATGGCTACACCTTC. This sequence encodes CASSQDWNLIGTDYGYTF.

The chain carries TRBV7-2 and TRBJ2-3; D is perhaps TRBD2 (6 bases). The CDR3 contains 15 residues. Germline V gives CDR1 SGHTA, CDR2 FQGNSA. V lost 4 bases, J lost 0 bases, and 11 bases lay in between. CDR3: CASSSSGTSTDTQYF. For the CDR3, the DNA is TGTGCCAGCAGCTCCTCCGGGACTAGCACAGATACGCAGTATTTT.

V and J are TRBV2 and TRBJ1-5; D unresolved. Germline V lookup: CDR1 SNHLY, CDR2 FYNNEI. V was clipped by 0 bases and J by 3 bases, with 3 bases between them. The CDR3 has 13 residues. The DNA for the CDR3 is TGTGCCAGCAGTGAAGCGATCAATCAGCCCCAGCATTTT. Translated: CASSEAINQPQHF.